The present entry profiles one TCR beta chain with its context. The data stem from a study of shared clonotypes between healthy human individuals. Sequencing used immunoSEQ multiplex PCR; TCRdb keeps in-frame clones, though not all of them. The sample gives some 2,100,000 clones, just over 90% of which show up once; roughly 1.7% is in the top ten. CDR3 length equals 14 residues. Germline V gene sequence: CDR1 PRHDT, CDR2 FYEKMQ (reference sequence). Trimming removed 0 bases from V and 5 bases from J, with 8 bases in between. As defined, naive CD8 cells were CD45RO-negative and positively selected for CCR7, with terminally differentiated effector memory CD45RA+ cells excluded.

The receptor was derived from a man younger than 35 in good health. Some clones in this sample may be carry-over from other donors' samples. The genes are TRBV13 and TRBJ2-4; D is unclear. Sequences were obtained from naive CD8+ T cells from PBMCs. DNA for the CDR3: TGTGCCAGCAGCTTAGGGGGATCAGAAAACATTCAGTACTTC. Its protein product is CASSLGGSENIQYF.